A selection of T cell receptor beta chains follows, all from one sample in a study of CD8 T cells in Susac syndrome. TCRdb reprocessed the immunoSEQ multiplex PCR reads via MiXCR and lists one record per CDR3 protein. The table includes approximately 130,000 distinct CDR3 sequences, around nine tenths detected once. What was sequenced was CD8+ T cells from PBMCs. The receptor source for this set is a human donor with multiple sclerosis. The conserved cysteine and the conserved F or W are not part of the CDR3 here. The order of the fields is J gene, clone size, V gene, CDR3 protein. Some rows have no size entry. The others give once, few or many, or a class for an expanded clone.

TRBJ2-7	.	TRBV27	ASANSYEQY
TRBJ2-2	once	TRBV7-9	ASSSGTGVPNTGELF
TRBJ2-5	.	TRBV2	AGLLGLEETQY
TRBJ2-1	.	TRBV29-1	SVECCPDTHDEQF
TRBJ2-1	.	TRBV6-5	ASSYGREGHNEQF
TRBJ2-7	.	TRBV5-6	ASSPGLAYEQY
TRBJ1-1	.	TRBV9	ASSLQGGEYGTEAF
TRBJ2-7	.	TRBV6-5	ASSYFLGGEGEQY
TRBJ1-1	.	TRBV20-1	SARDGGGTEAF
TRBJ1-1	few	TRBV13	ASSADTEAF
TRBJ2-3	.	TRBV27	ASSEEASTDTQY
TRBJ1-1	.	TRBV10-3	AISELQGANTEAF
TRBJ1-1	.	TRBV20-1	SARDSGFTEAF
TRBJ2-1	.	TRBV29-1	SATRLAGGQEQF
TRBJ2-7	.	TRBV27	ASSGQGPSEQY
TRBJ2-5	few	TRBV24-1	ATSDLRGGETQY
TRBJ2-1	.	TRBV7-6	ASSLAWTSTHNEQF
TRBJ1-2	.	TRBV4-1	ASSQDPGNYGYT
TRBJ1-2	.	TRBV6-2/TRBV6-3	ASSFPGQGRGYT
TRBJ2-1	.	TRBV5-6	ASSLPPALKNEQF
TRBJ2-1	once	TRBV29-1	SVDGSGPYNEQF
TRBJ2-1	.	TRBV7-9	ASSAVAGPYNEQF
TRBJ2-3	.	TRBV2	ASESPPSGSTGDTQY
TRBJ2-5	.	TRBV21-1	ASSPLTGRETQY
TRBJ2-1	.	TRBV4-2	ASSQEREGGNEQF
TRBJ2-5	.	TRBV28	ASSPWEETQETQY
TRBJ2-2	.	TRBV6-1	ASSEPGTSAHTGELF
TRBJ2-3	.	TRBV7-8	ASSSSGRTTDTQY
TRBJ1-2	.	TRBV5-4	ASSLLDRVEGYT